Detailed here is one T cell receptor (beta chain). Its ends do not fully match the called genes, so a read error is possible. From blood CD8+ and CD4+ T cells, TCR beta sequences were generated. The entry originates in a study of CD8 T cells in Susac syndrome. Across the study: When blood was collected, patients with Susac syndrome were therapy-naive, were taking corticosteroids, or were receiving intravenous immunoglobulin alone.

Germline CDR1 and CDR2: MGHRA and YSYEKL. This CDR3 has 13 amino acids. RNA was extracted with the RNeasy kit, and a quantity of about 0.45 to 1 ug was reverse transcribed using random hexamers. An immunoSEQ multiplex PCR generated amplified TCR beta CDR3 products spanning 54 Vbeta and 13 Jbeta. TCRdb re-called the immunoSEQ multiplex PCR reads through MiXCR, storing one row per CDR3 protein. The sample holds some 94,000 distinct CDR3 sequences, about 93% seen once. Sequenced input: CD4+ T cells from PBMCs. The chain carries TRBV4-1 and TRBJ2-3, with 9 bases fitting TRBD1. This clonotype was sampled from a human donor with Susac syndrome. The CDR3 loop reads CASSQDLRRQGDF. Written as DNA, the CDR3 is TGCGCCAGCAGCCAAGATCTTAGGAGACAGGGGGATTTT.